The 32 T cell receptor beta chains listed next were all sequenced from one sample in a study of T cell responses to AZD1222 COVID-19 vaccine. Using immunoSEQ multiplex PCR, the repertoire was profiled, and TCRdb retains in-frame clones only, with some absent. The repertoire holds 95,000 to 100,000 clones, roughly 90% seen once, with about 17% in the top ten. The sequencing used peripheral blood, collected on day 0 of AZD1222 vaccination. The receptor set was obtained from an adult in good health.

The table lists this clone with many counts. This chain joins TRBV6-5 and TRBJ2-3, with no clear D. Trimming took 8 bases from V and 0 from J, leaving 6 bases between them. CDR1 and CDR2 (germline): MNHEY, SVGAGI. This CDR3 is built from 12 residues. This CDR3 is CASVYSTDTQYF. The CDR3 nucleotides read TGTGCCAGCGTCTACAGCACAGATACGCAGTATTTT.

The CDR3 DNA is TGTGCCAGCACTCGAGTGGGGGGCCGGGGGGCGTTGAATGAAAAACTGTTTTTT. It codes for CASTRVGGRGALNEKLFF. The chain is built from TRBV27 and TRBJ1-4; possibly TRBD1 for D (6 bases). The CDR3 sequence is 18 residues long. Germline loops: CDR1 MNHEY, CDR2 SMNVEV (reference sequence). Trimming pared 7 bases from V and 5 bases from J, leaving 26 bases between. The full variable domain, rest sourced from reference TRBV27 and TRBJ1-4, is EAQVTQNPRYLITVTGKKLTVTCSQNMNHEYMSWYRQDPGLGLRQIYYSMNVEVTDKGDVPEGYKVSRKEKRNFPLILESPSPNQTSLYFCASTRVGGRGALNEKLFFGSGTQLSVL.

The chain employs TRBV5-1 and TRBJ1-2; no definite D call. CDR1 SGHRS and CDR2 YFSETQ come from the germline V gene. The CDR3 extends over 14 amino acids. Trimming removed 0 bases from V and 2 bases from J, with 8 bases in between. The CDR3 DNA reads TGCGCCAGCAGCTTGGAGGACGGCAACTATGGCTACACCTTC. Protein: CASSLEDGNYGYTF. The full variable domain, completed using reference TRBV5-1 and TRBJ1-2, is KAGVTQTPRYLIKTRGQQVTLSCSPISGHRSVSWYQQTPGQGLQFLFEYFSETQRNKGNFPGRFSGRQFSNSRSEMNVSTLELGDSALYLCASSLEDGNYGYTFGSGTRLTVV.

This clone came up a few times. The chain has TRBV7-8 and TRBJ1-5, with a tentative D call TRBD1 (5 bases). Trimming left V 8 bases short and J 5 bases short, with 16 bases between. The CDR3 runs to 14 residues. Germline loops: CDR1 SGHVS, CDR2 FQNEAQ. This chain's CDR3 is CASSRQREHQPQHF. The CDR3 bases are TGTGCCAGCTCTCGACAGCGAGAGCATCAGCCCCAGCATTTT. The variable domain in full, completed from reference TRBV7-8 and TRBJ1-5, reads GAGVSQSPRYKVAKRGQDVALRCDPISGHVSLFWYQQALGQGPEFLTYFQNEAQLDKSGLPSDRFFAERPEGSVSTLKIQRTQQEDSAVYLCASSRQREHQPQHFGDGTRLSIL.

The chain joins TRBV7-9 to TRBJ1-2, with D tentatively TRBD1 (5 bases). The CDR3 totals 15 residues. Germline V CDR1 and CDR2: SEHNR, FQNEAQ (reference sequence). Trimming took 5 bases from V and 5 from J, leaving 18 bases between them. The CDR3 loop reads CASSPVGGVDYGYTF. CDR3 DNA sequence: TGTGCCAGCAGCCCAGTCGGGGGTGTTGATTATGGCTACACCTTC.

The chain joins TRBV28 to TRBJ2-2; D ambiguous. The CDR3 runs 13 residues. CDR1 and CDR2 from the germline V gene are MDHEN and SYDVKM. V was trimmed by 6 bases and J by 3 bases, leaving 8 bases between them. CDR3 nucleotides: TGTGCCAGCAGGAATGTCTACACCGGGGAGCTGTTTTTT. Its protein is CASRNVYTGELFF.

V is TRBV5-8 and J is TRBJ2-1, with D possibly TRBD2 on 5 matching bases. Germline V gene data show CDR1 as SGHTS and CDR2 as YDEGEE. Trimming took 1 base from V and 5 from J, leaving 10 bases between them. This CDR3 is built from 14 residues. In DNA, the CDR3 is TGTGCCAGCAGCTTGCGGGGAACCCACAATGAGCAGTTCTTC. Amino acids: CASSLRGTHNEQFF.

V gene TRBV19 combines with J gene TRBJ2-1, with 12 bases that match TRBD2. The CDR3 has 17 amino acids. Unmatched junction bases numbered 10, after V lost 2 bases and J lost 8 bases. Germline CDR1 reads LNHDA; CDR2 reads SQIVND (reference sequence). The CDR3 reads CASSISRLAGVRDEQFF. The CDR3 DNA follows: TGTGCCAGTAGTATAAGCCGACTAGCGGGAGTCCGGGATGAGCAGTTCTTC. The variable domain in full, with the rest retrieved from reference TRBV19 and TRBJ2-1, is DGGITQSPKYLFRKEGQNVTLSCEQNLNHDAMYWYRQDPGQGLRLIYYSQIVNDFQKGDIAEGYSVSREKKESFPLTVTSAQKNPTAFYLCASSISRLAGVRDEQFFGPGTRLTVL.

This chain links TRBV7-6 with TRBJ2-7, with 7 bases lining up with TRBD2. In germline, CDR1 is SGHVS, CDR2 FNYEAQ. This CDR3 comprises 16 residues. Trimming cost V 2 bases and J 1 base; bases outside gene matches: 8. The CDR3 spells CASSLNGDGGSYEQYF. For the CDR3, the DNA is TGTGCCAGCAGCTTAAACGGGGACGGGGGGTCCTACGAGCAGTACTTC.

The chain is built from TRBV3-1 (or the pseudogene TRBV3-2) and TRBJ2-1; TRBD2 aligns across 8 bases. Trimming took 1 base from V and 9 from J; bases not matched to a gene: 11. In germline, CDR1 is LGHDT, CDR2 YNNKEL (reference sequence). The CDR3 is 16 residues long. In DNA, the CDR3 is TGTGCCAGCAGCCAAGTTAATAAAATACTAGCGGTTGAGCAGTTCTTC. This codes for CASSQVNKILAVEQFF.

V usage is TRBV5-1 and J usage is TRBJ2-1, with D maybe TRBD2 (5 bases). This CDR3 is 15 amino acids long. V was cut by 7 bases and J by 8 bases, with 22 bases left in between. Per germline, CDR1 SGHRS and CDR2 YFSETQ. The CDR3 region is CASRPGGTPGDEQFF. DNA of the CDR3: TGCGCCAGCCGCCCCGGAGGCACCCCTGGAGATGAGCAGTTCTTC.

V and J are TRBV18 and TRBJ2-3; TRBD2 might be the D (5 bases). V gave up 3 bases and J gave up 0 bases, with 13 bases separating them. This CDR3 is 16 amino acids long. Per the germline V gene, CDR1 is KGHSH and CDR2 is LQKENI. The CDR3 sequence: CASSPSLAASTDTQYF. CDR3 bases: TGTGCCAGCTCACCCAGCCTAGCAGCTAGCACAGATACGCAGTATTTT.

The CDR3 DNA follows: TGTGCCAGCAGCTTGGAAACAGGGGGCAAAGCTTTCTTT. Translation gives CASSLETGGKAFF. The chain recombines TRBV5-5 with TRBJ1-1; TRBD1 matches 9 bases. Germline lookup yields CDR1 SGHKS and CDR2 YYEKEE (reference sequence). CDR3 length: 13 amino acids. The junction had 3 bases not matched to a gene; V was cut back by 0 bases and J by 9 bases.

This clone showed up just a few times. This chain uses TRBV18 with TRBJ2-7; TRBD2 aligns across 10 bases. CDR1 KGHSH and CDR2 LQKENI come from the germline V gene. V lost 0 bases, J lost 0 bases, and 11 bases stayed unmatched. This CDR3 contains 19 residues. The CDR3 sequence: CASSPPLSLAGVGSYEQYF. CDR3 nucleotides: TGTGCCAGCTCACCACCCCTTAGCCTAGCGGGAGTGGGCTCCTACGAGCAGTACTTC.

This clone appeared a single time. The chain has TRBV5-4 and TRBJ2-3; 9 bases align to TRBD2. This CDR3 is 16 amino acids long. The junction had 3 bases not matched to a gene; V was cut back by 0 bases and J by 1 base. Germline loops: CDR1 SGHNT, CDR2 YYREEE (reference sequence). The CDR3 sequence: CASSLGLAAGTDTQYF. The CDR3 region has the DNA TGTGCCAGCAGCTTGGGACTAGCGGCGGGCACAGATACGCAGTATTTT.

This clone was picked up one time. J is TRBJ2-3 and V is TRBV20-1, with TRBD2 matching 12 bases. V lost 3 bases to trimming and J lost 0 bases; unmatched junction nucleotides: 7. Per germline, CDR1 DFQATT and CDR2 SNEGSKA (reference sequence). This CDR3 is built from 17 residues. This chain's CDR3 is CSASLAGGHHSTDTQYF. The CDR3 DNA follows: TGCAGTGCTAGTCTAGCGGGAGGGCACCATAGCACAGATACGCAGTATTTT.

This chain links TRBV7-9 with TRBJ2-1, with D maybe TRBD1 (7 bases). From germline, CDR1 is SEHNR and CDR2 FQNEAQ (reference sequence). CDR3 length equals 15 residues. V lost 1 base and J 10 bases, leaving 17 bases between the germline ends. The CDR3 DNA follows: TGTGCCAGCAGCTTAGAGGGCAGGGGGGACCGGGAGCAGTTCTTC. Translating gives CASSLEGRGDREQFF. The whole variable domain, remainder taken from reference TRBV7-9 and TRBJ2-1, is DTGVSQNPRHKITKRGQNVTFRCDPISEHNRLYWYRQTLGQGPEFLTYFQNEAQLEKSRLLSDRFSAERPKGSFSTLEIQRTEQGDSAMYLCASSLEGRGDREQFFGPGTRLTVL.

There are a few counts of this clone. This rearrangement joins TRBV30 to TRBJ1-5, with D perhaps TRBD1 (5 bases). Germline V gene lookup returns CDR1 GTSNPN and CDR2 SVGIG (reference sequence). This CDR3 region has 15 residues. The ends were cut back, 2 bases at V and 6 bases at J, with 17 bases in the middle. The CDR3 nucleotides are TGTGCCTGGAGTCATCGATCCGGGGGAATTCAGCCCCAGCATTTT. It codes for CAWSHRSGGIQPQHF.

The rearrangement links TRBV6-2 or TRBV6-3 to TRBJ2-3, with 7 positions matching TRBD2. Germline values: CDR1 MNHEY, CDR2 SVGEGT. This CDR3 region has 15 residues. The junction had 4 bases not matched to a gene; V was cut back by 4 bases and J by 0 bases. The CDR3 DNA reads as TGTGCCAGCAGTTCCCCTAGCGGTAGCACAGATACGCAGTATTTT. Translating gives CASSSPSGSTDTQYF.

The chain is built from TRBV29-1 and TRBJ2-7, with 9 bases aligning to TRBD1. From germline, CDR1 is SQVTM and CDR2 ANQGSEA. After removal of 3 bases from V and 0 bases from J, the junction contained 18 bases not matched to a gene. This CDR3 is built from 19 residues. The CDR3 loop reads CSVEALYRQGDTYSYEQYF. For the CDR3, the DNA is TGCAGCGTTGAGGCCTTATATAGACAGGGGGACACGTACTCCTACGAGCAGTACTTC.

The chain has TRBV10-3 and TRBJ2-7; TRBD1 agrees at 9 bases. Germline CDR1 ENHRY, CDR2 SYGVKD. This CDR3 spans 17 amino acids. With V trimmed by 3 bases and J by 0 bases, 9 bases remained unmatched. Written as DNA, the CDR3 is TGTGCCATCAGTGAAGGGGTGATGGACAGGGGCTCCTACGAGCAGTACTTC. This codes for CAISEGVMDRGSYEQYF.

The genes are TRBV11-2 and TRBJ2-3; 11 positions match TRBD2. Germline V lookup: CDR1 SGHAT, CDR2 FQNNGV. This CDR3 region has 15 residues. The V and J ends lost 5 bases and 2 bases, in that order; junction bases with no gene match: 3. DNA of the CDR3: TGTGCCAGCAGCGCACTAGCGGGGGTCACAGATACGCAGTATTTT. This gives the protein CASSALAGVTDTQYF. Complete variable domain (other parts from reference TRBV11-2 and TRBJ2-3): EAGVAQSPRYKIIEKRQSVAFWCNPISGHATLYWYQQILGQGPKLLIQFQNNGVVDDSQLPKDRFSAERLKGVDSTLKIQPAKLEDSAVYLCASSALAGVTDTQYFGPGTRLTVL.

The chain combines TRBV29-1 with TRBJ2-1; 9 positions match TRBD2. Germline trimming cut 6 bases from V and 9 bases from J; bases unmatched to any gene: 12. Germline V gene lookup returns CDR1 SQVTM and CDR2 ANQGSEA. CDR3 size: 14 residues. The CDR3 sequence is CSVTRQAGGSEQFF. CDR3 DNA sequence: TGCAGCGTGACCCGACAGGCGGGGGGGAGTGAGCAGTTCTTC.

CDR3 amino acids: CASSLQGGHEQYF. CDR3 DNA: TGTGCCAGTAGTCTACAGGGGGGCCACGAGCAGTACTTC. The rearrangement uses TRBV19 and TRBJ2-7; 8 bases are a match to TRBD1. The CDR3 is 13 residues long. Germline CDR1 is LNHDA and CDR2 is SQIVND (reference sequence). V dropped 5 bases and J dropped 5; count of bases not matched to a gene: 5. Combining the CDR3 with reference TRBV19 and TRBJ2-7 gives the whole variable domain DGGITQSPKYLFRKEGQNVTLSCEQNLNHDAMYWYRQDPGQGLRLIYYSQIVNDFQKGDIAEGYSVSREKKESFPLTVTSAQKNPTAFYLCASSLQGGHEQYFGPGTRLTVT.

The rearrangement uses TRBV15 and TRBJ2-6, with D uncertain. The CDR3 covers 15 residues. V gave up 4 bases and J gave up 1 base, with 8 bases separating them. The germline V gene has CDR1 LNHNV and CDR2 YYDKDF (reference sequence). The DNA for the CDR3 is TGTGCCACCAGCACAAGGAATTCTGGGGCCAACGTCCTGACTTTC. This sequence encodes CATSTRNSGANVLTF.

The chain's CDR3 is CASSQDRTGYGYTF. As DNA, the CDR3 is TGTGCCAGCAGCCAAGATCGGACAGGCTATGGCTACACCTTC. The rearrangement uses TRBV14 and TRBJ1-2, with TRBD1 matching 7 bases. The CDR3 length is 14 residues. Germline trimming cut 0 bases from V and 4 bases from J; bases unmatched to any gene: 2. Per the germline V gene, CDR1 is SGHDN and CDR2 is FVKESK. The full variable domain, in which reference TRBV14 and TRBJ1-2 provide the parts outside the CDR3, is EAGVTQFPSHSVIEKGQTVTLRCDPISGHDNLYWYRRVMGKEIKFLLHFVKESKQDESGMPNNRFLAERTGGTYSTLKVQPAELEDSGVYFCASSQDRTGYGYTFGSGTRLTVV.

Notes on this clone: The same CDR3 is also encoded by other DNA sequences in this sample. The J gene is TRBJ2-7, the V gene TRBV27; 11 bases fit TRBD1. This CDR3 is 14 amino acids long. J was trimmed by 4 bases and V by 5 bases; bases with no gene match: 4. Germline loops: CDR1 MNHEY, CDR2 SMNVEV (reference sequence). In DNA, the CDR3 is TGTGCCAGCAGTCCAGGGACAGGGGGGTACGAGCAGTACTTC. This encodes CASSPGTGGYEQYF.

The CDR3 nucleotides are TGTGCCAGCAGCCATATACGCGGGAGGAACGAGCAGTACTTC. Residues: CASSHIRGRNEQYF. The chain joins TRBV7-2 to TRBJ2-7; the match to TRBD2 covers 8 bases. This CDR3 region has 14 residues. The V and J ends lost 5 bases and 5 bases, in that order; junction bases with no gene match: 8. Germline CDR1 reads SGHTA; CDR2 reads FQGNSA.

The genes are TRBV7-3 and TRBJ2-3; TRBD2 aligns across 8 bases. Germline CDR1 reads SGHTA; CDR2 reads FQGTGA. The V segment lost 2 bases and the J segment 1 base; nucleotides outside the gene matches: 8. This CDR3 is 17 amino acids long. The CDR3 DNA reads as TGTGCCAGCAGCTTACTCTCGGGAGGGGAGGGCACAGATACGCAGTATTTT. Encoded protein: CASSLLSGGEGTDTQYF. The full variable domain, rest sourced from reference TRBV7-3 and TRBJ2-3, is GAGVSQTPSNKVTEKGKYVELRCDPISGHTALYWYRQSLGQGPEFLIYFQGTGAADDSGLPNDRFFAVRPEGSVSTLKIQRTERGDSAVYLCASSLLSGGEGTDTQYFGPGTRLTVL.

The V gene is TRBV13, the J gene TRBJ1-6; tentatively, D is TRBD1 (5 bases). Germline loops: CDR1 PRHDT, CDR2 FYEKMQ (reference sequence). V was cut by 1 base and J by 6 bases, with 10 bases left in between. The CDR3 is made up of 15 amino acids. The CDR3 sequence is CASSLAGRGNSPLHF. The CDR3, as DNA: TGTGCCAGCAGCTTAGCAGGGAGAGGTAATTCACCCCTCCACTTT.

This chain uses TRBV6-1 with TRBJ2-1; a weak D match, TRBD2 (5 bases). The V gene lost 2 bases and the J gene lost 7 bases, with 15 bases spanning the gap. The germline V gene encodes CDR1 MNHNS and CDR2 SASEGT. This CDR3 has 15 residues. The CDR3 loop reads CASSEMDWSGNEQFF. The CDR3 bases are TGTGCCAGCAGTGAAATGGACTGGTCGGGGAATGAGCAGTTCTTC.

The chain uses TRBV5-5 and TRBJ2-7, with TRBD1 matching 7 bases. The junction had 13 bases not matched to a gene; V was cut back by 1 base and J by 0 bases. Per germline, CDR1 SGHKS and CDR2 YYEKEE (reference sequence). The CDR3 runs to 18 residues. The CDR3: CASSLRRGGWDSSYEQYF. CDR3 sequence (DNA): TGTGCCAGCAGCTTGAGGAGAGGTGGCTGGGACAGCTCCTACGAGCAGTACTTC.